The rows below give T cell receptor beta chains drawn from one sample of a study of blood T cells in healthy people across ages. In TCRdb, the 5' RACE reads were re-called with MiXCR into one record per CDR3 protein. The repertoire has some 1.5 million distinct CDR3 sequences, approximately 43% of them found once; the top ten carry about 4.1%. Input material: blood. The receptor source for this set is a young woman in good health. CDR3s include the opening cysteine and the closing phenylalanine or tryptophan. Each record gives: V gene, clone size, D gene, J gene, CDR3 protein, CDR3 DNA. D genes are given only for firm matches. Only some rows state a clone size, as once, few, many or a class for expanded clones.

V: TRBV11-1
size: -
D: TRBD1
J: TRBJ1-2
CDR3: CASSLDRDRTGGTF
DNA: TGTGCCAGCAGTCTTGATCGGGACAGGACCGGTGGCACCTTC

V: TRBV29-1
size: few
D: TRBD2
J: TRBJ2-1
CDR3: CSVEGLALTNNEQFF
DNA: TGCAGCGTTGAGGGACTAGCCTTAACTAACAATGAGCAGTTCTTC

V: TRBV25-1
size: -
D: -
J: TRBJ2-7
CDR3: CASARGSYEQYF
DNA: TGTGCCAGCGCGAGGGGTTCCTACGAGCAGTACTTC

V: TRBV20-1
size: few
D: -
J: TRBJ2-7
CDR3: CSASTGILSYEQYF
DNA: TGCAGTGCTAGCACCGGTATCCTCTCCTACGAGCAGTACTTC

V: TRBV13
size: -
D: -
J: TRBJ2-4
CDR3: CASSIQALFLAKNIQYF
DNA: TGTGCCAGCAGCATACAGGCCCTGTTCCTAGCCAAAAACATTCAGTACTTC

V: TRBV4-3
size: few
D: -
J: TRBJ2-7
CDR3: CASSPKVRGKLTYEQYF
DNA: TGCGCCAGCAGCCCAAAAGTCCGGGGGAAACTTACCTACGAGCAGTACTTC

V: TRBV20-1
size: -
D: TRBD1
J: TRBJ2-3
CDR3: CSAHRGLGPFSTDTQYF
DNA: TGCAGTGCGCACAGGGGGCTGGGTCCCTTCAGCACAGATACGCAGTATTTT

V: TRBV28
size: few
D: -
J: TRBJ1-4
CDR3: CASVRSLNEKLFF
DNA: TGTGCCAGCGTACGGAGTCTTAATGAAAAACTGTTTTTT

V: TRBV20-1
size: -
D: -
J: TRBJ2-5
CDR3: CSAVPFGGRETQYF
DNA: TGCAGTGCTGTCCCGTTTGGCGGTAGGGAGACCCAGTACTTC

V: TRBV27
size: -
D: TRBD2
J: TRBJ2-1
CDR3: CVSSLSAGTTYNEQFF
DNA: TGTGTCAGCAGTTTATCCGCCGGGACTACCTACAATGAGCAGTTCTTC

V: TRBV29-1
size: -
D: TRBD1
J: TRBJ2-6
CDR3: CSAEGQGSGANVLTF
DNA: TGCAGCGCGGAAGGACAGGGTTCCGGGGCCAACGTCCTGACTTTC

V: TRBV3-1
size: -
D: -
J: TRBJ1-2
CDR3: CASSQGVTGYTF
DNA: TGTGCCAGCAGCCAAGGTGTCACCGGCTACACCTTC

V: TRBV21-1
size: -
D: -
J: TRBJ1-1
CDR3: CARSKARGQGTAPEAFF
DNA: TGTGCCCGCAGCAAAGCTCGTGGGCAGGGGACGGCTCCTGAAGCTTTCTTT

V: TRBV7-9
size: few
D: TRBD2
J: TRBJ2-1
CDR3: CASTLGLAGSEQFF
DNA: TGTGCCAGCACCCTGGGGCTAGCGGGGAGTGAGCAGTTCTTC

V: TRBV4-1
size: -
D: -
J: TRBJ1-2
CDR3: CASSPQGTSADYGYTF
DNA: TGCGCCAGCAGCCCCCAGGGCACCAGCGCGGACTATGGCTACACCTTC

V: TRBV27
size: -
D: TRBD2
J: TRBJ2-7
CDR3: CASSPLLAETAYEQYF
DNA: TGTGCCAGCAGTCCCCTACTAGCGGAGACCGCCTACGAGCAGTACTTC

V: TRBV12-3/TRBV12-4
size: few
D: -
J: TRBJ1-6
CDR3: CASRGAKKGWGSPLHF
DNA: TGTGCCAGCAGGGGGGCGAAAAAGGGGTGGGGATCACCCCTCCACTTT

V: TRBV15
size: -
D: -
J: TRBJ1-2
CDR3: CATSRDQNGYTF
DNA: TGTGCCACCAGCAGAGATCAGAATGGCTACACCTTC

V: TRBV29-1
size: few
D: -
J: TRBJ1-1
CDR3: CSVDDGGYTEAFF
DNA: TGCAGCGTTGACGATGGGGGGTACACTGAAGCTTTCTTT

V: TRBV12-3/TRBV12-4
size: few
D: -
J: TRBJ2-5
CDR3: CASSPRAQQETQYF
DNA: TGTGCCAGCAGCCCCCGGGCACAGCAAGAGACCCAGTACTTC

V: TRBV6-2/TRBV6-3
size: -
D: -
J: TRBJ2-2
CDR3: CASRAAPGGTNTGELFF
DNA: TGTGCCAGCAGAGCCGCCCCTGGGGGGACAAACACCGGGGAGCTGTTTTTT

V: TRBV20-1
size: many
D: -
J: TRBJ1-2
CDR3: CSARDLGLYGYTF
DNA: TGCAGTGCTAGAGACCTGGGATTGTATGGCTACACCTTC

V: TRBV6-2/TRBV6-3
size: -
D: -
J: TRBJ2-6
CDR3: CASSPRWASGANVLTF
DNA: TGTGCCAGCAGCCCTCGTTGGGCTAGCGGGGCCAACGTCCTGACTTTC

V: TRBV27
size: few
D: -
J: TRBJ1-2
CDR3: CASSSQGENGYTF
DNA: TGTGCCAGCAGTTCCCAGGGAGAGAATGGCTACACCTTC

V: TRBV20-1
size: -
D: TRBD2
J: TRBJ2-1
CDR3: CSATIRTSGRYNEQFF
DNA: TGCAGTGCCACGATTCGGACTAGCGGGAGATACAATGAGCAGTTCTTC

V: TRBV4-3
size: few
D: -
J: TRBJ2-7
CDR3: CASSQDSDSSYEQYF
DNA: TGCGCCAGCAGCCAAGACAGTGATAGCTCCTACGAGCAGTACTTC

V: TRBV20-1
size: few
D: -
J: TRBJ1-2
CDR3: CSAPQGFDYGYTF
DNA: TGCAGTGCGCCTCAGGGATTCGACTATGGCTACACCTTC

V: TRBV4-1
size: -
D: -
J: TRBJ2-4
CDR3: CASSQESNQKNIQYF
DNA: TGCGCCAGCAGCCAAGAAAGTAACCAGAAAAACATTCAGTACTTC

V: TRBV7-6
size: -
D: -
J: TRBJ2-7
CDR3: CASSSAYSYEQYF
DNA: TGTGCCAGCAGCTCTGCATACTCCTACGAGCAGTACTTC

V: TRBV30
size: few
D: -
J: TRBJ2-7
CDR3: CAWSENNYEQYF
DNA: TGTGCCTGGAGTGAGAACAACTACGAGCAGTACTTC

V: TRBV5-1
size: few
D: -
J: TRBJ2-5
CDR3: CASSPMEGTYQETQYF
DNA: TGCGCCAGCAGCCCGATGGAGGGGACATACCAAGAGACCCAGTACTTC

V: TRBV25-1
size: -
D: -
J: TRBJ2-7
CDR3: CASSESPYNEQYF
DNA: TGTGCCAGCAGTGAATCCCCCTACAATGAGCAGTACTTC

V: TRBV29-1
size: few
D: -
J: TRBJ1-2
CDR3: CSVGKRQLLDGYTF
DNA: TGCAGCGTGGGAAAACGACAGTTACTGGATGGCTACACCTTC

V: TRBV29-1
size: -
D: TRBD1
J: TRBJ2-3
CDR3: CSALDRGVIDTQYF
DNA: TGCAGCGCTCTAGACAGGGGGGTTATAGATACGCAGTATTTT

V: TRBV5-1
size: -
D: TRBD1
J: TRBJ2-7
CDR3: CTSSLGQVLDEQYF
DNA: TGCACCAGCAGCCTCGGACAGGTGTTGGACGAGCAGTACTTC

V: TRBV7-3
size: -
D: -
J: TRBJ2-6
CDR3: CASSLIGGPRANVLTF
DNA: TGTGCCAGCAGCTTAATTGGGGGGCCAAGGGCCAACGTCCTGACTTTC

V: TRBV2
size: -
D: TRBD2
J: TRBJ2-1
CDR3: CASSEGLAGSRGTQFF
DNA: TGTGCCAGCAGTGAAGGTCTAGCGGGATCAAGAGGGACCCAGTTCTTC

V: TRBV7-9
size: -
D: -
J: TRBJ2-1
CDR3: CVSSSGHGQFF
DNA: TGTGTCAGCAGCTCGGGACATGGGCAGTTCTTC

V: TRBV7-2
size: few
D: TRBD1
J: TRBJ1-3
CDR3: CASSLRDSSGNTIYF
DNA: TGTGCCAGCAGCCTCCGGGACAGCTCTGGAAACACCATATATTTT

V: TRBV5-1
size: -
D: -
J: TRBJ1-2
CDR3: CASSLVGTVNYGYTF
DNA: TGCGCCAGCAGCTTGGTGGGGACGGTAAACTATGGCTACACCTTC